This is a list of T cell receptor beta chains from one sample in a study of cytomegalovirus exposure and HLA in healthy donors. Method: immunoSEQ multiplex PCR; TCRdb's copy keeps in-frame clones and lacks some. The sample lists about 120,000 clones, about 77% seen once, with 5% to 6% in the top ten. The sequenced sample was PBMCs. These TCRs come from a woman aged 25 to 39 in good health and CMV-seropositive. Both conserved end residues are part of each CDR3. Each record gives: CDR3 DNA, CDR3 protein, clone size, CDR3 length, J gene, D gene, V gene. A D gene is named only where the DNA matches it firmly. Not all rows give a size; the values are once, few, many and, for expanded clones, a class.

CDR3nt: TGTGCCAGTAGACCTAGCGGGAGGGCCTTGGAATACAATGAGCAGTTCTTC; CDR3aa: CASRPSGRALEYNEQFF; abundance: -; len: 17; j_gene: TRBJ2-1; d_gene: TRBD2; v_gene: TRBV19
CDR3nt: TGTGCCAGCAGGGGACAGGGGATATATACGCAGTATTTT; CDR3aa: CASRGQGIYTQYF; abundance: -; len: 13; j_gene: TRBJ2-3; d_gene: TRBD1; v_gene: TRBV2
CDR3nt: TGTGCCAGCGCCCAGGGGGTGGGCACTGAAGCTTTCTTT; CDR3aa: CASAQGVGTEAFF; abundance: -; len: 13; j_gene: TRBJ1-1; d_gene: TRBD1; v_gene: TRBV11-3
CDR3nt: TGTGCCAGCAGTTACTCGACCGGGGGGGATTCACCCCTCCACTTT; CDR3aa: CASSYSTGGDSPLHF; abundance: -; len: 15; j_gene: TRBJ1-6; d_gene: -; v_gene: TRBV6-5
CDR3nt: TGTTCCAGCAGCTTGGGGCAGAACTATGGCTACACCTTC; CDR3aa: CSSSLGQNYGYTF; abundance: -; len: 13; j_gene: TRBJ1-2; d_gene: -; v_gene: TRBV7-9
CDR3nt: TGCAGCGTAGGGGGAATTGCCAATGAGCAGTTCTTC; CDR3aa: CSVGGIANEQFF; abundance: -; len: 12; j_gene: TRBJ2-1; d_gene: -; v_gene: TRBV29-1
CDR3nt: TGTGCCAGCAGCCAGACAGTAGAGTGGCCCCAGCATTTT; CDR3aa: CASSQTVEWPQHF; abundance: -; len: 13; j_gene: TRBJ1-5; d_gene: -; v_gene: TRBV6-5
CDR3nt: TGTGCCATCAGTGAGGGGGGCAGCACCTACAATGAGCAGTTCTTC; CDR3aa: CAISEGGSTYNEQFF; abundance: -; len: 15; j_gene: TRBJ2-1; d_gene: -; v_gene: TRBV10-3
CDR3nt: TGTGCCAGCAGTGAAGTTCGAGGGAATCAGCCCCAGCATTTT; CDR3aa: CASSEVRGNQPQHF; abundance: few; len: 14; j_gene: TRBJ1-5; d_gene: -; v_gene: TRBV6-1
CDR3nt: TGTGCCAGCAGCTTACCGGGACTAAGCACAGATACGCAGTATTTT; CDR3aa: CASSLPGLSTDTQYF; abundance: -; len: 15; j_gene: TRBJ2-3; d_gene: TRBD2; v_gene: TRBV7-9
CDR3nt: TGTGCCAGCAGCGCCTCGGAGCCCACTGAAGCTTTCTTT; CDR3aa: CASSASEPTEAFF; abundance: -; len: 13; j_gene: TRBJ1-1; d_gene: -; v_gene: TRBV9
CDR3nt: TGTGCCAGCAGCCTGCTTAGTTTTAATGAAAAACTGTTTTTT; CDR3aa: CASSLLSFNEKLFF; abundance: -; len: 14; j_gene: TRBJ1-4; d_gene: -; v_gene: TRBV5-5
CDR3nt: TGTGCCATCGAAAGGACAGGGGGCGACGAGCAGTACTTC; CDR3aa: CAIERTGGDEQYF; abundance: -; len: 13; j_gene: TRBJ2-7; d_gene: TRBD1; v_gene: TRBV10-3
CDR3nt: TGTGCCAGCAGCTTAGCTAGGGGAACCGGGGAGCTGTTTTTT; CDR3aa: CASSLARGTGELFF; abundance: -; len: 14; j_gene: TRBJ2-2; d_gene: -; v_gene: TRBV7-3
CDR3nt: TGTGCCAGCTCACCCCAGCGGGAGGGGGCAGAGACCCAGTACTTC; CDR3aa: CASSPQREGAETQYF; abundance: once; len: 15; j_gene: TRBJ2-5; d_gene: TRBD2; v_gene: TRBV18
CDR3nt: TGTGCCATCACCGCGACTAGCGGGAGCAGTGAGCAGTTCTTC; CDR3aa: CAITATSGSSEQFF; abundance: -; len: 14; j_gene: TRBJ2-1; d_gene: TRBD2; v_gene: TRBV10-3
CDR3nt: TGTGCCTCCAAGAGGCAGTACACCGGGGAGCTGTTTTTT; CDR3aa: CASKRQYTGELFF; abundance: -; len: 13; j_gene: TRBJ2-2; d_gene: -; v_gene: TRBV2
CDR3nt: TGTGCCAGCAGCTCCCGGGACAGGGGGCCGGATACGCAGTATTTT; CDR3aa: CASSSRDRGPDTQYF; abundance: -; len: 15; j_gene: TRBJ2-3; d_gene: TRBD1; v_gene: TRBV13
CDR3nt: TGTGCCAGCAGCTTAGACGGGATGTCCACAGATACGCAGTATTTT; CDR3aa: CASSLDGMSTDTQYF; abundance: -; len: 15; j_gene: TRBJ2-3; d_gene: -; v_gene: TRBV7-9
CDR3nt: TGTGCCAGTAGTAGATCTCTCCTAGCGGGAGCCAATGAGCAGTTCTTC; CDR3aa: CASSRSLLAGANEQFF; abundance: -; len: 16; j_gene: TRBJ2-1; d_gene: TRBD2; v_gene: TRBV19
CDR3nt: TGCAGCGTTATACCACGCGGGAACACCGGGGAGCTGTTTTTT; CDR3aa: CSVIPRGNTGELFF; abundance: -; len: 14; j_gene: TRBJ2-2; d_gene: -; v_gene: TRBV29-1
CDR3nt: TGTGCCAGCAGCTCGGTAACCGGGACCTACAATGAGCAGTTCTTC; CDR3aa: CASSSVTGTYNEQFF; abundance: -; len: 15; j_gene: TRBJ2-1; d_gene: -; v_gene: TRBV27